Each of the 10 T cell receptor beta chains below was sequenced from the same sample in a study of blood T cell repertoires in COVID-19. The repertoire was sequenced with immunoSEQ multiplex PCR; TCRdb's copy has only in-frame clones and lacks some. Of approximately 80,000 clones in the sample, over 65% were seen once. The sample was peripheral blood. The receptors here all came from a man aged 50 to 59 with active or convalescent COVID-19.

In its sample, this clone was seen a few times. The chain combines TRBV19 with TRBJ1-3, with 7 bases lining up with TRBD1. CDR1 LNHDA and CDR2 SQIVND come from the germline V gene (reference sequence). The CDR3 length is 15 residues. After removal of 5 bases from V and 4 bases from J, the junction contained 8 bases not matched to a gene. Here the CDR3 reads CASSGQAYWGNTIYF. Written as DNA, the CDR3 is TGTGCCAGTAGTGGACAGGCTTACTGGGGAAACACCATATATTTT.

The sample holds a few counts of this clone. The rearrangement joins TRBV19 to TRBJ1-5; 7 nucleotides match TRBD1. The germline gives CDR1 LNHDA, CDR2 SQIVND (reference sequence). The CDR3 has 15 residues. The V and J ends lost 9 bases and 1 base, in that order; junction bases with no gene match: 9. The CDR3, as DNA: TGTGCCAGCGGTACAGGGGTGAGGAGCAATCAGCCCCAGCATTTT. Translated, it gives CASGTGVRSNQPQHF.

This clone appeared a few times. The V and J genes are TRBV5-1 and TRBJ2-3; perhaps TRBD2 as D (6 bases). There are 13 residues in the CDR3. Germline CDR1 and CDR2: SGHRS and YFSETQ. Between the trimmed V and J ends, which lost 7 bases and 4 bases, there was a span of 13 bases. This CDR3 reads CASHPSGADTQYF. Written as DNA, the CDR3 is TGCGCCAGCCACCCCTCGGGGGCAGATACGCAGTATTTT.

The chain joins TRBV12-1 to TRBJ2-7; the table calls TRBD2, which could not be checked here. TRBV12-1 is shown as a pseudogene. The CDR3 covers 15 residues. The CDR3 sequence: CASSFSGGETREQYF. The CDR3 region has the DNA TGTGCCAGCAGCTTTAGCGGGGGGGAAACGAGGGAGCAGTACTTC.

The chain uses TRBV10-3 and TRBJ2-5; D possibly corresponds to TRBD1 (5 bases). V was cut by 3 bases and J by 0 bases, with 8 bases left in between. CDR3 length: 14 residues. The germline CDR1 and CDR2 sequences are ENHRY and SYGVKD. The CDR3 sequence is CAISDRADQETQYF. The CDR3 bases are TGTGCCATCAGTGACAGGGCAGACCAAGAGACCCAGTACTTC.

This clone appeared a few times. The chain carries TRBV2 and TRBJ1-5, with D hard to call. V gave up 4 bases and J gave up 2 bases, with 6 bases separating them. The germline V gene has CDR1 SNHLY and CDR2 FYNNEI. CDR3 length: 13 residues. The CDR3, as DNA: TGTGCCAGCAGTGTAACGGGCAATCAGCCCCAGCATTTT. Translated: CASSVTGNQPQHF. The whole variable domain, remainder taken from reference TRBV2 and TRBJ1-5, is EPEVTQTPSHQVTQMGQEVILRCVPISNHLYFYWYRQILGQKVEFLVSFYNNEISEKSEIFDDQFSVERPDGSNFTLKIRSTKLEDSAMYFCASSVTGNQPQHFGDGTRLSIL.

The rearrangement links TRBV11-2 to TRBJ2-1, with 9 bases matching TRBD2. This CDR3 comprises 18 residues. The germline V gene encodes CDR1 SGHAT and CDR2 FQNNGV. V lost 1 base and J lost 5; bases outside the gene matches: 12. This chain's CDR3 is CASSLGEPRAGGHNEQFF. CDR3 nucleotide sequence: TGTGCCAGCAGCTTAGGTGAACCCCGAGCGGGGGGCCACAATGAGCAGTTCTTC.

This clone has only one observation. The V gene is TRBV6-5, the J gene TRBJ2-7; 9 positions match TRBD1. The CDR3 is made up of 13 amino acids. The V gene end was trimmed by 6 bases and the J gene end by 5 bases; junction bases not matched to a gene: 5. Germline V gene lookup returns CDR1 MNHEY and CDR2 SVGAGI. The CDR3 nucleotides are TGTGCCAGCAGAGCGACAGGGGGGAACGAGCAGTACTTC. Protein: CASRATGGNEQYF.

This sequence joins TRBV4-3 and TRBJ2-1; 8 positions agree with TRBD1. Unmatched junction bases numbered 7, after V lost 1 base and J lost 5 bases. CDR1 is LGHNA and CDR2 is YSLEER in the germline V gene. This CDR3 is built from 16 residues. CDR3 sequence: CASSQVLRDRHNEQFF. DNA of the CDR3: TGCGCCAGCAGCCAAGTCTTGAGGGACAGGCACAATGAGCAGTTCTTC.

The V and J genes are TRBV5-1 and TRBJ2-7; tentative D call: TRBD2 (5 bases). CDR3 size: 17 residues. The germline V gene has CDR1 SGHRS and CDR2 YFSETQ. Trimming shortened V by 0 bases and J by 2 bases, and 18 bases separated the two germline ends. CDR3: CASSLAGNGLLAYEQYF. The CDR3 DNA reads TGCGCCAGCAGCTTGGCCGGGAACGGACTCTTGGCCTACGAGCAGTACTTC.